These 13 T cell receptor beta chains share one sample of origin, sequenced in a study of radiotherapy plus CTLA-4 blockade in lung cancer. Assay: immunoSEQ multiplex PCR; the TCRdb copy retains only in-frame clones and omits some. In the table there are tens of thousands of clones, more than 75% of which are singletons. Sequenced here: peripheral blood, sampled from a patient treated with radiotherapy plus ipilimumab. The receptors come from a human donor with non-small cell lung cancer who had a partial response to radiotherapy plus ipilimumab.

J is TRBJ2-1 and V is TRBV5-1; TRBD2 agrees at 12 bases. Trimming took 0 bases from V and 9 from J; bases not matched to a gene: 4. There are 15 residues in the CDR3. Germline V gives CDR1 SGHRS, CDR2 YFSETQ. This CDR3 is CASSLATSGSGEQFF. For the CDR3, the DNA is TGCGCCAGCAGCTTGGCGACTAGCGGGAGCGGTGAGCAGTTCTTC.

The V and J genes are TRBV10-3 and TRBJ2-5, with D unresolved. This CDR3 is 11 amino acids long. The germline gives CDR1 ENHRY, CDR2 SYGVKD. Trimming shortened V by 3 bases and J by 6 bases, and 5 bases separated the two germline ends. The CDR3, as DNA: TGTGCCATCAGTGATTCAAAGACCCAGTACTTC. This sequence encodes CAISDSKTQYF.

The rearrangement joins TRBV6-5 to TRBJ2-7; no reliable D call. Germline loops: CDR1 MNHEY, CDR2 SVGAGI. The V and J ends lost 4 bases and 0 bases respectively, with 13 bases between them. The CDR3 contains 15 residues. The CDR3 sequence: CASSSPTRSSYEQYF. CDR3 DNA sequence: TGTGCCAGCAGTTCACCTACCCGGAGCTCCTACGAGCAGTACTTC.

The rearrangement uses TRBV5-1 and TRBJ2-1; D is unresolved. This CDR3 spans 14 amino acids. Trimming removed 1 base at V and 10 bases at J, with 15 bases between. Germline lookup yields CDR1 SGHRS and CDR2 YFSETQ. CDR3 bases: TGCGCCAGCAGCTTGAGTCGGCCCGGAGAGGAGCAGTTCTTC. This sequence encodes CASSLSRPGEEQFF.

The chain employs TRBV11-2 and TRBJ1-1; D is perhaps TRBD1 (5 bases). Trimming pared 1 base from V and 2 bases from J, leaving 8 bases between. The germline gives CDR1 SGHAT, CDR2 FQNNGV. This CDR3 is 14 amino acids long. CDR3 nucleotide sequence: TGTGCCAGCAGCTTAGGGGGGGGTAACACTGAAGCTTTCTTT. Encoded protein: CASSLGGGNTEAFF.

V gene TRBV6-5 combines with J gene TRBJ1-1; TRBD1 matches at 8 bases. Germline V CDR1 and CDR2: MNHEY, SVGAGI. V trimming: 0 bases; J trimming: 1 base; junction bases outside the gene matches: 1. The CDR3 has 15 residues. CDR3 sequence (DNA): TGTGCCAGCAGTTACTCCCAGGGGGCGAACACTGAAGCTTTCTTT. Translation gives CASSYSQGANTEAFF.

The CDR3 loop is CAISVASGGTDTQYF. CDR3 coding DNA: TGTGCCATCAGTGTCGCCAGCGGTGGCACAGATACGCAGTATTTT. V and J are TRBV10-3 and TRBJ2-3; possibly TRBD2 for D (5 bases). Germline V lookup: CDR1 ENHRY, CDR2 SYGVKD. The CDR3 is 15 amino acids. V was clipped by 4 bases and J by 1 base, with 12 bases between them.

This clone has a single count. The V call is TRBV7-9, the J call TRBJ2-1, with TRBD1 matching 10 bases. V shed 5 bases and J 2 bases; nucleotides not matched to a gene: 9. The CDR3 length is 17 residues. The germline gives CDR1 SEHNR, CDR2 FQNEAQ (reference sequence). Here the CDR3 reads CASSQWGGTGAYNEQFF. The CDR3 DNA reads TGTGCCAGCAGCCAGTGGGGAGGGACAGGGGCCTACAATGAGCAGTTCTTC.

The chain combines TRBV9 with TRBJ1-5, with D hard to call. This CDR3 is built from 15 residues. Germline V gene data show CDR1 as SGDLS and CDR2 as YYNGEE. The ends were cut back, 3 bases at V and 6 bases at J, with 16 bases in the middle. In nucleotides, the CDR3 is TGTGCCAGCAGCGCCGGGGAGGGAATAAGTCAGCCCCAGCATTTT. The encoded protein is CASSAGEGISQPQHF.

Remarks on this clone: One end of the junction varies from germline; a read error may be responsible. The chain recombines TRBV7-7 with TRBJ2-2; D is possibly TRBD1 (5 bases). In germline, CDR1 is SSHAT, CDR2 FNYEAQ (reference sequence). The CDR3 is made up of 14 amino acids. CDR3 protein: CASSKGATTGELFF. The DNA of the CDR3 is TGTGCTAGCAGTAAAGGGGCGACCACCGGGGAGCTGTTTTTT.

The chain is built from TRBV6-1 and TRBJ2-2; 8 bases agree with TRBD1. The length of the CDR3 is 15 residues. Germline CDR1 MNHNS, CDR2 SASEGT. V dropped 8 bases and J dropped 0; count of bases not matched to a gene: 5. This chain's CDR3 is CASGPGGANTGELFF. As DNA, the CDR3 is TGTGCCAGCGGGCCAGGGGGCGCGAACACCGGGGAGCTGTTTTTT.

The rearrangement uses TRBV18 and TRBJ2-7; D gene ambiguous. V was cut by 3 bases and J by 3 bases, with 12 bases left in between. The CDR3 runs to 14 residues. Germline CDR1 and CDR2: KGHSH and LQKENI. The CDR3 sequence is CASSPNGARYEQYV. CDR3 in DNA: TGTGCCAGCTCACCGAATGGAGCACGCTACGAGCAGTACGTC.

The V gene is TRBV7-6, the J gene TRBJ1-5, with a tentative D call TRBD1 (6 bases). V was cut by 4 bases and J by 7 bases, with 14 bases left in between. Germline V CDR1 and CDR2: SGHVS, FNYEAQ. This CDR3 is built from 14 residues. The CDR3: CASSSSLGGQPQHF. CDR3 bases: TGTGCCAGCAGCTCCAGCCTTGGGGGCCAGCCCCAGCATTTT. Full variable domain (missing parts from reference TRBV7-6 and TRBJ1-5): GAGVSQSPRYKVTKRGQDVALRCDPISGHVSLYWYRQALGQGPEFLTYFNYEAQQDKSGLPNDRFSAERPEGSISTLTIQRTEQRDSAMYRCASSSSLGGQPQHFGDGTRLSIL.